Following are 2 T cell receptor beta chains from one sample sequenced in a study of cytomegalovirus exposure and HLA in healthy donors. PCR primers comprised 60 Vbeta and 13 Jbeta primers. Sequencing was performed with immunoSEQ multiplex PCR; in TCRdb, only in-frame clones are kept and a portion is missing. The table includes 150,000 to 200,000 clones, more than 60% detected once. Material: PBMCs. These receptors all come from a woman aged 40 to 50 in good health and CMV-seropositive.

The rearrangement joins TRBV15 to TRBJ1-1; D gene unclear. This CDR3 spans 15 amino acids. Trimming pared 1 base from V and 1 base from J, leaving 10 bases between. Germline V CDR1 and CDR2: LNHNV, YYDKDF (reference sequence). This CDR3 is CATSRGASKNTEAFF. CDR3 in DNA: TGTGCCACCAGCAGAGGGGCGTCTAAGAACACTGAAGCTTTCTTT. Full variable domain (remainder filled in from reference TRBV15 and TRBJ1-1): DAMVIQNPRYQVTQFGKPVTLSCSQTLNHNVMYWYQQKSSQAPKLLFHYYDKDFNNEADTPDNFQSRRPNTSFCFLDIRSPGLGDTAMYLCATSRGASKNTEAFFGQGTRLTVV.

The CDR3 loop is CASSQGRTGGYEQYF. DNA for the CDR3: TGCGCCAGCAGCCAAGGGAGGACAGGGGGCTACGAGCAGTACTTC. The chain recombines TRBV4-1 with TRBJ2-7, with TRBD1 identical over 10 bases. CDR1 and CDR2 (germline): MGHRA, YSYEKL. V was pared by 1 base and J by 3 bases, with 3 bases of the junction left unmatched. CDR3 length: 15 residues.